This TCR beta chain originates from a study of T cells after yellow fever vaccination. CDR1 SGHTA and CDR2 FQGNSA come from the germline V gene. V was shortened by 5 bases and J by 2 bases, with 13 bases between the two germline ends. CDR3 size: 14 residues. TCRdb re-called the 5' RACE reads through MiXCR, storing one row per CDR3 protein. The data hold some 120,000 distinct CDR3 sequences, with 13% to 15% observed a single time. This chain connects TRBV7-2 to TRBJ2-7; possibly TRBD2 for D (6 bases). The sample in question was CD8+ T cells sorted from PBMCs, obtained 5 days after the yellow fever booster vaccination. The TCR comes from a man between 18 and 35 years old who received the YFV17D yellow fever vaccine. CDR3 nucleotide sequence: TGTGCCAGCAGCCCTCTTGGACTACCCTACGAGCAGTACTTC. Its protein is CASSPLGLPYEQYF.